This is a list of T cell receptor beta chains from one sample in a study of T cell changes during pregnancy in multiple sclerosis. Data came from immunoSEQ multiplex PCR; TCRdb stores just in-frame clones and leaves some out. Here the sample spans approximately 51,000 clones, about 92% being singletons. The sample here was peripheral blood, taken in the second trimester of pregnancy. These receptors all stem from a female donor with multiple sclerosis, enrolled in a pregnancy study. CDR3s include the opening cysteine and the closing phenylalanine or tryptophan.

j_call | v_call | cdr3_aa
TRBJ2-2 | TRBV6-4 | CASSDSETGELFF
TRBJ1-1 | TRBV28 | CASSIRTGASTEAFF
TRBJ2-2 | TRBV20-1 | CSAPSSGELFF
TRBJ2-2 | TRBV5-1 | CASSLGLGASAGELFF
TRBJ2-7 | TRBV6-1 | CASSEEVGQGGYEQYF
TRBJ1-2 | TRBV28 | CATLQGPSGYTF
TRBJ2-1 | TRBV10-3 | CAISESQGGGNEQFF
TRBJ2-4 | TRBV7-2 | CASSPAGIAKNIQYF
TRBJ1-5 | TRBV30 | CAWSTGQPDQPQHF
TRBJ2-1 | TRBV6-6 | CASSYGHNEQFF
TRBJ2-7 | TRBV5-4 | CASSFGLLLEQYF
TRBJ2-3 | TRBV28 | CASSFTGTSTDTQYF
TRBJ2-7 | TRBV7-2 | CASSLMGQAINSYEQYF
TRBJ2-1 | TRBV5-1 | CASKFESVGWNEQFF
TRBJ2-5 | TRBV7-2 | CASSSSSGREETQYF
TRBJ2-3 | TRBV7-9 | CASSPKPGGKIYTQYF
TRBJ2-1 | TRBV25-1 | CASSEYEVASSYNEQFF
TRBJ2-3 | TRBV12-5 | CASGPLGTTKSGTDTQYF
TRBJ2-3 | TRBV6-1 | CASSSRGLAGDTQYF
TRBJ2-7 | TRBV2 | CASSMSGLAGGLGAYEQYF
TRBJ2-2 | TRBV30 | CAWSSAFGSENTGELFF
TRBJ1-1 | TRBV6-5 | CASSGGQLNTEAFF
TRBJ2-3 | TRBV19 | CASSIRGEGSDTQYF
TRBJ1-1 | TRBV29-1 | CSVGEDLATEAFF
TRBJ1-5 | TRBV27 | CASSPSNQPQHF
TRBJ2-5 | TRBV6-5 | CASSFVAGHQETQYF
TRBJ2-1 | TRBV9 | CASSYRLAGGPGDEQFF
TRBJ2-3 | TRBV5-5 | CASSFQSTDTQYF
TRBJ1-1 | TRBV11-2 | CASSDRDKEDTEAFF
TRBJ2-6 | TRBV9 | CASSVAAGGLTSGANVLTF
TRBJ1-5 | TRBV19 | CASSPTTNSNQPQHF
TRBJ2-3 | TRBV19 | CASSMWDMGERDTQYF
TRBJ1-3 | TRBV9 | CASSVGQGDSGNTIYF
TRBJ2-3 | TRBV12-5 | CASGPRTSGFLGDTQYF
TRBJ2-2 | TRBV7-9 | CASRELAGGHIGELFF
TRBJ2-7 | TRBV11-2 | CASSFPTLEREGVSYEQYF
TRBJ2-7 | TRBV4-3 | CASSQERAGGPQYF
TRBJ2-2 | TRBV9 | CASSVTGTSSTTGELFF
TRBJ1-1 | TRBV4-3 | CASSQAKGLRKSTEAFF
TRBJ2-3 | TRBV13 | CASREVTGRDGSHTQYF
TRBJ1-1 | TRBV9 | CASSVGSRNTEAFF